What follows are 30 T cell receptor beta chains derived from one specimen sequenced in a study of T cells after yellow fever vaccination (dated by TCRdb to 2018 to 2020). The treatment or condition label, as the study defines it: live attenuated yellow fever vaccine strain. Receptors were amplified or captured by 5' RACE. For sequencing, an Illumina NovaSeq 6000 was employed. Through fastp at Q25 and MiXCR, TCRdb rebuilt clones from the public reads, retaining in-frame beta chains. Every distinct CDR3 protein forms one entry, paired with its most common genes and DNA. The table for this sample lists about 50,000 distinct CDR3 sequences; about 5% of them were counted only once. The biggest ten clones account for 25% to 40% of the sample. Sequences were derived from PBMCs, either bulk or a sorted T-cell subset (CD4+, CD8+, memory, or dextramer-sorted; not recorded which), sampled on the day of the yellow fever booster vaccination. The source of these receptors is a young man who received the YFV17D yellow fever vaccine.

V gene TRBV2 combines with J gene TRBJ1-3, with a tentative D call TRBD1 (6 bases). The V end was cut by 6 bases, the J end by 2 bases, with 11 bases between. The CDR3 is made up of 14 amino acids. The germline V gene encodes CDR1 SNHLY and CDR2 FYNNEI. CDR3 bases: TGTGCCAGCAGGGCACAGGGTGCTGGAAACACCATATATTTT. Translation: CASRAQGAGNTIYF.

This clonotype was observed a few times. The chain recombines TRBV10-3 with TRBJ2-3, with 11 bases matching TRBD2. Germline lookup yields CDR1 ENHRY and CDR2 SYGVKD. The CDR3 totals 14 residues. Trimming cost V 6 bases and J 4 bases; bases outside gene matches: 3. CDR3 coding DNA: TGTGCCATCAGAGGGACTAGCGGCGCAGATACGCAGTATTTT. This translates into CAIRGTSGADTQYF.

This clonotype was picked up a small number of times. The chain employs TRBV12-3 or TRBV12-4 and TRBJ2-5; a possible D gene is TRBD1 (6 bases). V shed 7 bases and J shed 0 bases, with 12 bases lying between them. The CDR3 sequence is 14 residues long. The CDR3 DNA reads TGTGCCAGCACCGATACAGGGTACCAAGAGACCCAGTACTTC. Residues: CASTDTGYQETQYF.

This clonotype was seen ten or more times. This chain connects TRBV7-9 to TRBJ2-5; D gene uncertain. The germline gives CDR1 SEHNR, CDR2 FQNEAQ (reference sequence). CDR3 size: 11 residues. V was cut by 2 bases and J by 5 bases, with 3 bases left in between. CDR3 region: CASSLMETQYF. In nucleotides, the CDR3 is TGTGCCAGCAGCTTAATGGAGACCCAGTACTTC.

This chain joins TRBV4-1 and TRBJ1-2, with 8 nucleotides matching TRBD1. V trimming: 8 bases; J trimming: 8 bases; junction bases outside the gene matches: 19. The CDR3 sequence is 16 residues long. Germline V gives CDR1 MGHRA, CDR2 YSYEKL. CDR3 residues: CASDFGGQGARKGYTF. DNA for the CDR3: TGCGCCAGCGACTTTGGAGGTCAGGGGGCAAGGAAGGGCTACACCTTC.

This clonotype was counted at least ten times. V gene TRBV4-1 combines with J gene TRBJ1-6; TRBD1 agrees at 7 bases. The V segment lost 4 bases and the J segment 10 bases; nucleotides outside the gene matches: 10. CDR3 length: 15 amino acids. Germline V gene data show CDR1 as MGHRA and CDR2 as YSYEKL. CDR3 sequence reads: CASSPPTGVRSPLHF. The DNA for the CDR3 is TGCGCCAGCAGCCCCCCCACAGGGGTTAGATCACCCCTCCACTTT.

In this sample, this clonotype turned up a few times. This chain connects TRBV20-1 to TRBJ2-1; no clear D gene. V shed 1 base and J shed 0 bases, with 4 bases lying between them. The CDR3 has 13 residues. Germline CDR1 and CDR2: DFQATT and SNEGSKA (reference sequence). The CDR3 sequence is CSARGPSYNEQFF. CDR3 nucleotide sequence: TGCAGTGCTAGAGGGCCCTCCTACAATGAGCAGTTCTTC.

Ten or more counts support this clonotype. At one boundary the junction diverges from the germline segment, which might be a read error. This rearrangement joins TRBV6-6 to TRBJ2-2, with TRBD1 matching 8 bases. The germline V gene encodes CDR1 MNHNY and CDR2 SVGAGI (reference sequence). This CDR3 is built from 15 residues. In DNA form, the CDR3 reads TGTGCCATCCAGGGGGCAAATACGAACAACGGGGAGCTGTTTTTT. Translating it yields CAIQGANTNNGELFF.

This clonotype has more than one count but fewer than ten. The CDR3 DNA reads as TGTGCCAGCAGCTTGGCATACAATGAGCAGTTCTTC. This encodes CASSLAYNEQFF. This rearrangement joins TRBV5-4 to TRBJ2-1; D unclear. The CDR3 length is 12 residues. Trimming removed 0 bases at V and 4 bases at J, with 2 bases between. The germline CDR1 and CDR2 sequences are SGHNT and YYREEE (reference sequence).

In its sample, this clonotype was seen many times. The V gene is TRBV9, the J gene TRBJ1-1; no clear D. CDR3 length equals 13 residues. The V gene lost 2 bases and the J gene lost 4 bases, with 9 bases spanning the gap. CDR1 is SGDLS and CDR2 is YYNGEE in the germline V gene. CDR3 nucleotide sequence: TGTGCCAGCAGCGTGACCGGGTTCACTGAAGCTTTCTTT. Protein sequence: CASSVTGFTEAFF.

This clonotype was recorded at least ten times. This chain uses TRBV4-1 with TRBJ1-1; 7 bases are a match to TRBD1. CDR3 size: 15 residues. CDR1 is MGHRA and CDR2 is YSYEKL in the germline V gene. The V and J ends lost 2 bases and 8 bases, in that order; junction bases with no gene match: 11. The CDR3 protein is CASSQLTGFNTEAFF. The DNA for the CDR3 is TGCGCCAGCAGCCAACTGACAGGGTTTAATACCGAAGCTTTCTTT.

This clonotype was observed a few times. This chain joins TRBV20-1 and TRBJ2-1; TRBD2 matches 10 bases. J lost 6 bases, V lost 0 bases, and 5 bases had no gene match. Germline V gene lookup returns CDR1 DFQATT and CDR2 SNEGSKA (reference sequence). CDR3 length: 15 residues. CDR3 DNA: TGCAGTGCTAGAGATCCAGCGGGGGGGTTCAATGAGCAGTTCTTC. This encodes CSARDPAGGFNEQFF.

The V gene is TRBV5-4, the J gene TRBJ2-1, with 7 bases identical to TRBD1. The CDR3 runs to 15 residues. The germline V gene encodes CDR1 SGHNT and CDR2 YYREEE (reference sequence). The J segment lost 4 bases and the V segment lost 3 bases, leaving 7 bases of the junction unmatched. For the CDR3, the DNA is TGTGCCAGCAGCTGGACCGGGACAGCGTACAATGAGCAGTTCTTC. It encodes CASSWTGTAYNEQFF.

Many counts were recorded for this clonotype. The gene calls are TRBV7-9 and TRBJ1-1; D is unclear. CDR3 length: 12 amino acids. The V gene's germline CDR1 is SEHNR and CDR2 FQNEAQ (reference sequence). With 6 bases removed from V and 4 bases from J, the gap between germline ends came to 9 bases. The CDR3 loop is CASRPPGTEAFF. The CDR3 bases are TGTGCCAGCAGACCCCCGGGCACTGAAGCTTTCTTT.

This clonotype was seen many times. The gene calls are TRBV12-3 or TRBV12-4 and TRBJ1-2; no reliable D call. This CDR3 spans 13 amino acids. V lost 1 base and J 8 bases, leaving 11 bases between the germline ends. CDR3 sequence (DNA): TGTGCCAGCAGTTTAGATTCATTGGGCGGCTACACCTTC. Its translation: CASSLDSLGGYTF.

V gene TRBV7-2 combines with J gene TRBJ2-7; possible D gene TRBD1, 5 bases. V was trimmed by 2 bases and J by 3 bases, leaving 11 bases between them. The CDR3 extends over 14 amino acids. Germline CDR1 reads SGHTA; CDR2 reads FQGNSA. The CDR3 here is CASSLSQGNYEQYF. The CDR3 bases are TGTGCCAGCAGCTTATCCCAGGGAAACTACGAGCAGTACTTC.

This clonotype was recorded at least ten times. V gene TRBV4-1 combines with J gene TRBJ2-5, with D uncertain. The V end lost 3 bases, the J end lost 5 bases, and 10 bases lay between the germline ends. The CDR3 has 13 amino acids. Germline lookup yields CDR1 MGHRA and CDR2 YSYEKL. The chain's CDR3 is CASSQTIGETQYF. For the CDR3, the DNA is TGCGCCAGCAGCCAGACCATCGGGGAGACCCAGTACTTC.

This clonotype was recorded a few times. The V and J genes are TRBV4-3 and TRBJ2-7; weak D call: TRBD2 (6 bases). Germline V gene sequence: CDR1 LGHNA, CDR2 YSLEER. Between the trimmed V and J ends, which lost 0 bases and 5 bases, there was a span of 11 bases. CDR3 length: 14 amino acids. The DNA of the CDR3 is TGCGCCAGCAGCCAAGAGGGACTTCTCGACGAGCAGTACTTC. Translation: CASSQEGLLDEQYF.

This clonotype occurred a few times. The chain combines TRBV4-1 with TRBJ2-7; D not certain. The germline V gene has CDR1 MGHRA and CDR2 YSYEKL. V gave up 1 base and J gave up 1 base, with 8 bases separating them. The CDR3 runs to 14 residues. The chain's CDR3 is CASSQAAGSYEQYF. CDR3 nucleotides: TGCGCCAGCAGCCAAGCAGCAGGTTCCTACGAGCAGTACTTC.

This clonotype was detected a few times. The genes are TRBV4-3 and TRBJ2-1, with 9 bases lining up with TRBD2. This CDR3 spans 18 amino acids. The V and J ends lost 0 bases and 7 bases, in that order; junction bases with no gene match: 13. Germline CDR1 is LGHNA and CDR2 is YSLEER. CDR3 sequence: CASSQELAGGLLSNEQFF. CDR3 DNA sequence: TGCGCCAGCAGCCAAGAGTTGGCGGGGGGGTTGCTATCGAATGAGCAGTTCTTC.

This clonotype has at least ten counts. The J gene is TRBJ2-2, the V gene TRBV20-1, with 11 bases matching TRBD2. From germline, CDR1 is DFQATT and CDR2 SNEGSKA (reference sequence). With 3 bases clipped from V and 4 bases from J, the junction kept 10 bases outside the gene matches. The CDR3 spans 17 residues. As DNA, the CDR3 is TGCAGTGCTAGTGGTCCTAGCGGGGGGCGCTTCACCGGGGAGCTGTTTTTT. The encoded protein is CSASGPSGGRFTGELFF.

Comments on this clonotype: It may be a read error: a sequence one base away is much more abundant. V and J are TRBV20-1 and TRBJ2-5; D gene uncertain. The CDR3 spans 14 residues. CDR1 and CDR2 from the germline V gene are DFQATT and SNEGSKA (reference sequence). Written as DNA, the CDR3 is TGCAGTGCTAGAGTGGGCCAACCCCTGGAGACCAAGTACTTC. It translates to CSARVGQPLETKYF.

In its sample, this clonotype was seen many times. V is TRBV10-3 and J is TRBJ1-1, with D possibly matching TRBD1 (6 bases). The germline gives CDR1 ENHRY, CDR2 SYGVKD. Trimming cost V 7 bases and J 8 bases, with 20 bases left between them. The CDR3 consists of 14 residues. The DNA of the CDR3 is TGTGCCATCAAGAGCAGGGGACCCGGGACCGAAGCTTTCTTT. Its protein product is CAIKSRGPGTEAFF.

This clonotype occurred once. J is TRBJ1-1 and V is TRBV6-5, with a possible D match to TRBD1 (5 bases). In germline, CDR1 is MNHEY, CDR2 SVGAGI. The CDR3 covers 12 residues. Trimming left V 10 bases short and J 4 bases short, with 13 bases between. The CDR3 nucleotides are TGTGCCACTAGGGGAGGGACCACTGAAGCTTTCTTT. It specifies CATRGGTTEAFF.

The chain is built from TRBV4-2 and TRBJ1-5; the D gene is possibly TRBD1 (5 bases). The CDR3 has 17 amino acids. V was cut by 1 base and J by 5 bases, with 18 bases left in between. The germline gives CDR1 LGHNA, CDR2 YNFKEQ. The CDR3 DNA is TGTGCCAGCAGCCAAGTCTTAGGGGATTCTGGGGATCAGCCCCAGCATTTT. It specifies CASSQVLGDSGDQPQHF.

Ten or more counts support this clonotype. V usage is TRBV4-1 and J usage is TRBJ1-4; TRBD1 matches 8 bases. The CDR3 extends over 16 amino acids. With V trimmed by 1 base and J by 8 bases, 9 bases remained unmatched. Germline V gives CDR1 MGHRA, CDR2 YSYEKL. Here the CDR3 reads CASSQVGQGLVEKLFF. DNA of the CDR3: TGCGCCAGCAGCCAAGTAGGACAGGGCTTAGTGGAAAAACTGTTTTTT.

This clonotype has more than one count but fewer than ten. The chain recombines TRBV18 with TRBJ1-1; D gene uncertain. This CDR3 has 12 residues. Looked up from germline, CDR1 is KGHSH and CDR2 is LQKENI. Trimming removed 1 base at V and 0 bases at J, with 0 bases between. The CDR3 protein is CASSPLNTEAFF. CDR3 in DNA: TGTGCCAGCTCACCACTGAACACTGAAGCTTTCTTT.

The chain has TRBV7-2 and TRBJ2-3, with 11 bases lining up with TRBD2. CDR1 SGHTA and CDR2 FQGNSA come from the germline V gene. V lost 5 bases and J lost 5; bases outside the gene matches: 9. This CDR3 is 16 amino acids long. The CDR3 nucleotides read TGTGCCAGCAGCCTAGTAGCGGGGGGGCTCGGAGATACGCAGTATTTT. It codes for CASSLVAGGLGDTQYF.

In its sample, this clonotype was seen a few times. J is TRBJ2-5 and V is TRBV3-1, with TRBD1 matching 7 bases. Germline values: CDR1 LGHDT, CDR2 YNNKEL (reference sequence). This CDR3 spans 13 amino acids. The V and J ends lost 7 bases and 3 bases, in that order; junction bases with no gene match: 5. The CDR3 here is CASTDTGEETQYF. CDR3 sequence (DNA): TGTGCCAGCACGGATACAGGGGAAGAGACCCAGTACTTC.

The table lists this clonotype with many counts. The rearrangement joins TRBV7-2 to TRBJ2-1, with 14 bases lining up with TRBD2. Germline trimming cut 5 bases from V and 0 bases from J; bases unmatched to any gene: 3. The germline V gene has CDR1 SGHTA and CDR2 FQGNSA. The CDR3 is 17 amino acids. CDR3 sequence: CASSRTSGGSSYNEQFF. The CDR3 DNA reads as TGTGCCAGCAGCAGGACTAGCGGGGGGAGCTCCTACAATGAGCAGTTCTTC.